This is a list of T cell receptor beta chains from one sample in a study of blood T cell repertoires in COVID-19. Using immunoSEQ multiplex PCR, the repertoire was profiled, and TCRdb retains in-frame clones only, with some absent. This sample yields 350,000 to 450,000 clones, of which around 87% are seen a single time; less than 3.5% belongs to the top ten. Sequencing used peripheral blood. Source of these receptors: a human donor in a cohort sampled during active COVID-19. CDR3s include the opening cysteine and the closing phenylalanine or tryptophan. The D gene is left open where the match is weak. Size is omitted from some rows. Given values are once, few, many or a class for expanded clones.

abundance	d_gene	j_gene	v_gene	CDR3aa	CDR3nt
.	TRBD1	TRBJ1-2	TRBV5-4	CASSFGQGGISNYGYTF	TGTGCCAGCAGCTTCGGACAGGGGGGAATTAGTAACTATGGCTACACCTTC
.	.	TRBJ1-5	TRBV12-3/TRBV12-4	CASSTGSNQPQHF	TGTGCCAGCAGTACAGGGAGCAATCAGCCCCAGCATTTT
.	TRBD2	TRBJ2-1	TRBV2	CASLGTSGSGEQFF	TGTGCCAGCCTAGGGACTAGCGGGAGCGGTGAGCAGTTCTTC
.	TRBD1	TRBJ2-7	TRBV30	CAWSGTGGYEQYF	TGTGCCTGGTCCGGGACAGGAGGTTACGAGCAGTACTTC
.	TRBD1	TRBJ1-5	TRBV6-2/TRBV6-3	CASSYGQGYESSNQPQHF	TGTGCCAGCAGTTACGGACAGGGGTACGAATCTAGCAATCAGCCCCAGCATTTT
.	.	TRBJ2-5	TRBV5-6	CASSLTWGRRAETQYF	TGTGCCAGCAGCTTGACCTGGGGCAGGCGAGCGGAGACCCAGTACTTC
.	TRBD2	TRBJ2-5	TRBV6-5	CASSAGTSGQETQYF	TGTGCCAGCAGCGCCGGGACTAGTGGCCAAGAGACCCAGTACTTC
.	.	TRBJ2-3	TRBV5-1	CASSSTGSTDTQYF	TGCGCCAGCAGCTCAACGGGGAGCACAGATACGCAGTATTTT
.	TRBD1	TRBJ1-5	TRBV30	CAYRQGEQPQHF	TGTGCCTACCGACAGGGAGAACAGCCCCAGCATTTT
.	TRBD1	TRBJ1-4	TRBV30	CAWSTDRGKKLFF	TGTGCCTGGAGTACGGACAGGGGGAAAAAACTGTTTTTT
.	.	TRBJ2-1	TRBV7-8	CASSPTSRGRPYNEQFF	TGTGCCAGCAGCCCGACGTCTCGAGGTCGCCCCTACAATGAGCAGTTCTTC
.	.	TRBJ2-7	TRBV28	CASTRGYEQYF	TGTGCCAGCACTCGGGGCTACGAGCAGTACTTC
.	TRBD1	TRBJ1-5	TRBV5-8	CASTSDRVGQPQHF	TGTGCCAGTACCTCGGACAGGGTGGGCCAGCCCCAGCATTTT
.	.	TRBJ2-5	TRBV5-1	CASSLDLGDEETQYF	TGCGCCAGCAGCTTGGACCTAGGTGACGAAGAGACCCAGTACTTC
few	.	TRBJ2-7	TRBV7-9	CASSSQGYEQYF	TGTGCCAGCAGCTCCCAGGGCTACGAGCAGTACTTC
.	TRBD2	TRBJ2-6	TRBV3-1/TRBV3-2	CASTALQRGGPGANVLTF	TGTGCCAGCACCGCACTCCAGCGGGGGGGCCCTGGGGCCAACGTCCTGACTTTC
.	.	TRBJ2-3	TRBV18	CASSPPAGNTDTQYF	TGTGCCAGCTCACCACCCGCAGGAAACACAGATACGCAGTATTTT
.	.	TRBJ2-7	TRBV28	CASSFLLAKGAYEQYF	TGTGCCAGCAGTTTCCTCCTAGCGAAGGGAGCCTACGAGCAGTACTTC
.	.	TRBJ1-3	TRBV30	CAWSEPGGVSGNTIYF	TGTGCCTGGAGTGAGCCAGGAGGGGTCTCTGGAAACACCATATATTTT
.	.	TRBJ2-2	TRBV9	CASSVASGPGYTGELFF	TGTGCCAGCAGCGTAGCATCAGGGCCAGGCTACACCGGGGAGCTGTTTTTT
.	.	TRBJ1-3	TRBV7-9	CASSYLRGTSGISGNTIYF	TGTGCCAGCAGCTACCTACGGGGTACGAGCGGGATCTCTGGAAACACCATATATTTT
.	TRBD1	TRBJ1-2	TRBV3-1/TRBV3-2	CASSHTSRDSPGGYTF	TGTGCCAGCAGCCATACGAGCCGGGACAGCCCTGGGGGCTACACCTTC
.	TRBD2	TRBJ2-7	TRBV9	CASSVESRDYCSYEQYF	TGTGCCAGCAGCGTCGAATCCCGGGACTACTGTTCCTACGAGCAGTACTTC
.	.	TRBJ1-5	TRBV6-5	CASSRGSNQPQHF	TGTGCCAGCTCTAGGGGTAGCAATCAGCCCCAGCATTTT
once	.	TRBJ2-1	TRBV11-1	CASSFGSYNEQFF	TGTGCCAGCAGTTTCGGCTCCTACAATGAGCAGTTCTTC
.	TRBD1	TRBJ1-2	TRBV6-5	CASSGTGGGLRGYTF	TGTGCCAGTTCCGGGACAGGGGGCGGCCTCCGTGGCTACACCTTC
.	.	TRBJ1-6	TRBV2	CASSEREGRINSPPHF	TGTGCCAGCAGTGAAAGGGAGGGACGGATTAATTCACCCCCCCACTTT
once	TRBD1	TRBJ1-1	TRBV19	CASSTPLGQGRVNTEAFF	TGTGCCAGTAGTACTCCGCTCGGACAGGGAAGGGTGAACACTGAAGCTTTCTTT
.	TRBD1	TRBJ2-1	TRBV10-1	CASSGTGNRNEQFF	TGCGCCAGCAGCGGGACAGGAAATCGGAATGAGCAGTTCTTC
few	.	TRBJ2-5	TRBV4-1	CASSQAIQETQYF	TGCGCCAGCAGCCAAGCTATCCAAGAGACCCAGTACTTC
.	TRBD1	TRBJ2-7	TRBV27	CASSLRVGTGVYEQYF	TGTGCCAGCAGTTTAAGGGTCGGGACAGGGGTATACGAGCAGTACTTC
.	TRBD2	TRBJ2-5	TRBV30	CAWTAGDATQYF	TGTGCCTGGACCGCGGGGGACGCTACCCAGTACTTC
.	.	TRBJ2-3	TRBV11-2	CASSLEGQSTDTQYF	TGTGCCAGCAGCTTAGAGGGCCAGAGCACAGATACGCAGTATTTT
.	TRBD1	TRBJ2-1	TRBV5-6	CASSPTYDRGYNEQFF	TGTGCCAGCAGCCCAACTTATGACAGGGGGTATAATGAGCAGTTCTTC
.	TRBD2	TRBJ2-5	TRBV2	CASSLGLAGAETQYF	TGTGCCAGCAGTCTGGGACTAGCGGGGGCGGAGACCCAGTACTTC
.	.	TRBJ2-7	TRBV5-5	CASSLAAGNYYEQYF	TGTGCCAGCAGCTTGGCCGCAGGGAACTACTACGAGCAGTACTTC
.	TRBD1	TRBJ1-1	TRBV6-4	CASSVYRGRDTEAFF	TGTGCCAGCAGTGTTTACAGGGGGCGGGACACTGAAGCTTTCTTT
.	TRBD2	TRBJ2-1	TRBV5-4	CASSFERGAYNEQFF	TGTGCCAGCAGCTTTGAGCGGGGGGCCTACAATGAGCAGTTCTTC
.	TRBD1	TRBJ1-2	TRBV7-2	CASSLGGTGGGHGYTF	TGTGCCAGCAGCCTTGGGGGGACAGGGGGCGGCCATGGCTACACCTTC
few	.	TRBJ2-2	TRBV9	CASGGSGRTNTGELFF	TGTGCCAGCGGAGGGTCGGGACGAACGAACACCGGGGAGCTGTTTTTT
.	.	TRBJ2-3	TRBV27	CASSPRMRGDTQYF	TGTGCCAGCAGCCCCCGAATGAGGGGGGATACGCAGTATTTT
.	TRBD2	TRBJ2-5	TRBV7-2	CASSPRPSGGSETQYF	TGTGCCAGCAGCCCTCGACCTAGCGGGGGGTCAGAGACCCAGTACTTC
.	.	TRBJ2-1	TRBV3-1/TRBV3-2	CASSQGALGQFF	TGTGCCAGCAGCCAAGGAGCCCTTGGGCAGTTCTTC
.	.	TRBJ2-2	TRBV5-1	CASSYSSPNTGELFF	TGCGCCAGCAGTTATTCTAGCCCGAACACCGGGGAGCTGTTTTTT